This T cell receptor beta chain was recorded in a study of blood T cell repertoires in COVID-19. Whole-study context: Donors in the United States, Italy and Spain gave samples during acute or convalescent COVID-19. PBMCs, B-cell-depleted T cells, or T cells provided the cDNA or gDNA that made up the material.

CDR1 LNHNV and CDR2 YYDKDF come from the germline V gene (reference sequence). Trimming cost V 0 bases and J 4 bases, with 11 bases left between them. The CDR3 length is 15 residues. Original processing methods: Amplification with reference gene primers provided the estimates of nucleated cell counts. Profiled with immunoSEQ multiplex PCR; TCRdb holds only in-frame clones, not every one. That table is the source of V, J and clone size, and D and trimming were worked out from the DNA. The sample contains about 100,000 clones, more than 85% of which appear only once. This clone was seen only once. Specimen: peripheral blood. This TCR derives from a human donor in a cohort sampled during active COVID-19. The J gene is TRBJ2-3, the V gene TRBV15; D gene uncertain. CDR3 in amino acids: CATSRDLGTPDTQYF. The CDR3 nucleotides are TGTGCCACCAGCAGAGATCTAGGAACTCCAGATACGCAGTATTTT.